A selection of T cell receptor beta chains follows, all from one sample in a study of T cells in Graves' hyperthyroidism and ophthalmopathy. Using its own MiXCR run on the multiplex PCR reads, TCRdb lists one record per CDR3 protein. This table holds about 530,000 distinct CDR3 sequences, 15% to 20% found once. What was sequenced was blood. The receptors shown here come from a woman aged 18-29 years with Graves' ophthalmopathy. Both conserved end residues are part of each CDR3. A D gene is named only where the DNA matches it firmly. Expanded clones are given a class, and other clones once, few, many or no size at all.

V,D,J,size,DNA,CDR3
TRBV24-1,TRBD1,TRBJ1-5,NA,TGTGCCACCAGTGATACCCGGGACAGGGGCCCTAGCAATCAGCCCCAGCATTTT,CATSDTRDRGPSNQPQHF
TRBV27,NA,TRBJ2-7,many,TGTGCCAGCAGTTTACTCACAGGGTACGAGCAGTACTTC,CASSLLTGYEQYF
TRBV6-2/TRBV6-3,NA,TRBJ2-1,many,TGTGCCAGCTGCCCCACAGGGTGGAGGTCCTACAATGAGCAGTTCTTC,CASCPTGWRSYNEQFF
TRBV6-2/TRBV6-3,TRBD2,TRBJ2-1,many,TGTGCCAGCAGTCTAGCGGAGAATGAGCAGTTCTTC,CASSLAENEQFF
TRBV7-2,TRBD2,TRBJ2-3,many,TGTGCCAGCAGCCACCCCGAGGTAGCGGGAGCGACAGATACGCAGTATTTT,CASSHPEVAGATDTQYF
TRBV29-1,TRBD1,TRBJ2-3,NA,TGCAGCGTGGGAGACAGGGAACCCTTTACCCAGTATTTT,CSVGDREPFTQYF
TRBV2,TRBD2,TRBJ2-1,many,TGTGCCAGCAGTGTTCTAGCGGGATCACCCAATGAGCAGTTCTTC,CASSVLAGSPNEQFF
TRBV30,TRBD2,TRBJ2-1,many,TGTGCCTCCGCCGGCGGGAGCTCCTACAATGAGCAGTTCTTC,CASAGGSSYNEQFF
TRBV9,NA,TRBJ2-3,NA,TGTGCCAGCAGCCAGGGGGGGATGGATACGCAGTATTTT,CASSQGGMDTQYF
TRBV20-1,TRBD1,TRBJ2-7,many,TGCAGTGCTAGGCGGGGCAGGGGGCTAGCCTACGAGCAGTACTTC,CSARRGRGLAYEQYF
TRBV29-1,TRBD2,TRBJ2-1,few,TGCAGCGTCGATGGACGGGGACTAGCCCTATCGGGGTTCTTC,CSVDGRGLALSGFF
TRBV20-1,NA,TRBJ2-5,many,TGCAGTGCTACCGGCGGGACCCAGTACTTC,CSATGGTQYF
TRBV24-1,NA,TRBJ2-1,few,TGTGCCACCAGTGATTTTAGGCGGAGGGGCTCCTACAATGAGCAGTTCTTC,CATSDFRRRGSYNEQFF
TRBV20-1,TRBD1,TRBJ1-2,many,TGCAGTGCTTCAACGGGGACAGGGGGAGACTATGGCTACACCTTC,CSASTGTGGDYGYTF
TRBV6-2/TRBV6-3,NA,TRBJ1-2,many,TGTGCCAGCAGAATTGGGTCGGGTGGCTACACCTTC,CASRIGSGGYTF
TRBV20-1,NA,TRBJ2-5,NA,TGCAGTGCCCCGAATCCAGGGGCGGGAGAGACCCAGTACTTC,CSAPNPGAGETQYF
TRBV30,TRBD1,TRBJ1-1,many,TGTGCCTGGAGTCAATTATGGACAGGTTACACTGAAGCTTTCTTT,CAWSQLWTGYTEAFF
TRBV12-3/TRBV12-4,NA,TRBJ2-2,NA,TGTGCCAGCAGCCCTCTGGGGGGGCCCACCGGGGAGCTGTTTTTT,CASSPLGGPTGELFF
TRBV2,TRBD1,TRBJ1-5,many,TGTGCCAGCAGTGCGGGACAGGGGGGCAATCAGCCCCAGCATTTT,CASSAGQGGNQPQHF
TRBV27,TRBD2,TRBJ2-1,many,TGTGCCAGCAGTCACGGACTAGCGGGGGGTCAGTTCTTC,CASSHGLAGGQFF
TRBV30,TRBD1,TRBJ1-2,many,TGTGCCTGGAGAGGGGGACAGGGCCATGGCTACACCTTC,CAWRGGQGHGYTF
TRBV30,NA,TRBJ1-2,many,TGTGCCTGGAGTCGAGAATATGGCTACACCTTC,CAWSREYGYTF
TRBV5-4,TRBD2,TRBJ2-3,NA,TGTGCCAGCAGCTTGGTGACTAGCGGGACAGATACGCAGTATTTT,CASSLVTSGTDTQYF
TRBV27,TRBD2,TRBJ2-3,few,TGTGCCAGCACCCTTAGCGGGAGGGCCGGAGATACGCAGTATTTT,CASTLSGRAGDTQYF
TRBV12-3/TRBV12-4,NA,TRBJ1-5,NA,TGTGCCAGCACCATAGGGGGCAATCAGCCCCAGCATTTT,CASTIGGNQPQHF
TRBV13,TRBD2,TRBJ2-2,many,TGTGCCAGCAGCCATACTAGCGGGAGGCCCGGGGAGCTGTTTTTT,CASSHTSGRPGELFF
TRBV18,TRBD1,TRBJ1-1,NA,TGTGCCAGTTCCGCGGGCAGGGGGTACACTGAAGCTTTCTTT,CASSAGRGYTEAFF
TRBV4-2,TRBD1,TRBJ1-2,NA,TGTGCCAGCAGCCAAGACCCAGGGGGCGTGGATGGCTACACCTTC,CASSQDPGGVDGYTF
TRBV30,NA,TRBJ1-3,NA,TGTGCCTGGGCGTCTGACACGCTCTCTGGAAACACCATATATTTT,CAWASDTLSGNTIYF
TRBV27,NA,TRBJ1-5,many,TGTGCCAGCAGTCACCAGGGCCATCAGCCCCAGCATTTT,CASSHQGHQPQHF
TRBV7-2,NA,TRBJ2-1,many,TGTGCCAGCAGCTTAGCGTGGACTCACAATGAGCAGTTCTTC,CASSLAWTHNEQFF
TRBV6-2/TRBV6-3,NA,TRBJ1-5,few,TGTGCCAGCAGTTATGGGGGCAGTAGCAATCAGCCCCAGCATTTT,CASSYGGSSNQPQHF
TRBV2,NA,TRBJ1-4,many,TGTGCCAGCAGTGAAGCGACAGAAAAACTGTTTTTT,CASSEATEKLFF
TRBV30,NA,TRBJ1-5,NA,TGTGCCTGGAGTCCCCAGGACAATCAGCCCCAGCATTTT,CAWSPQDNQPQHF
TRBV18,NA,TRBJ1-1,NA,TGTGCCAGCTCCAGACGGAGCGGGTCTTCTGAAGCTTTCTTT,CASSRRSGSSEAFF
TRBV6-1,NA,TRBJ2-7,many,TGTGCCAGCGTGGGGGTCGGGGCCACCACCTACGAGCAGTACTTC,CASVGVGATTYEQYF
TRBV7-3,NA,TRBJ1-6,many,TGTGCCAGCAGCTTAACTCAGTATAATTCACCCCTCCACTTT,CASSLTQYNSPLHF
TRBV7-2,NA,TRBJ1-3,many,TGTGCCAGCAGCCTGGGACAAGCCTTCTCTGGAAACACCATATATTTT,CASSLGQAFSGNTIYF
TRBV11-2,NA,TRBJ1-1,few,TGTGCCAGCAGCTTAGCAAATCAGGGGAGATTTGGTGAAGCTTTCTTT,CASSLANQGRFGEAFF
TRBV29-1,NA,TRBJ2-7,NA,TGCAGCGTCTGGAGAGGGTCCGGGAACGAGCAGTACTTC,CSVWRGSGNEQYF
TRBV6-1,NA,TRBJ1-5,few,TGTGCCAGCAGTCTCCATGAAGGGGCTAATCAGCCCCAGCATTTT,CASSLHEGANQPQHF
TRBV12-3/TRBV12-4,TRBD2,TRBJ2-3,many,TGTGCCAGCAGTCCAAATAGCGGGGGAGATACGCAGTATTTT,CASSPNSGGDTQYF
TRBV30,NA,TRBJ1-1,many,TGTGCCTGGAGTAGTGGCAGGGTCACTGAAGCTTTCTTT,CAWSSGRVTEAFF
TRBV29-1,NA,TRBJ2-1,few,TGCAGCGTCACCCACGAGGGGACCACGGACAACAATGAGCAGTTCTTC,CSVTHEGTTDNNEQFF
TRBV15,NA,TRBJ1-2,few,TGTGCCACCAGAAACCAGGGAGGTGAGGACTATGGCTACACCTTC,CATRNQGGEDYGYTF
TRBV28,NA,TRBJ2-6,NA,TGTGCCAGCAGTTTACCTCCTTTATCTGGGGCCAACGTCCTGACTTTC,CASSLPPLSGANVLTF
TRBV5-1,TRBD1,TRBJ2-1,few,TGCGCCACCTCGGGACAGGGCATGAATGAGCAGTTCTTC,CATSGQGMNEQFF
TRBV5-1,NA,TRBJ2-2,many,TGCGCCAGCAGCTCGACTGTTACCGGGGAGCTGTTTTTT,CASSSTVTGELFF
TRBV15,NA,TRBJ1-1,few,TGTGCCACCAGCGCCGATAGGGGGACTGAAGCTTTCTTT,CATSADRGTEAFF
TRBV20-1,TRBD1,TRBJ1-1,NA,TGCAGTGCTAGGAGTCTGTACAGGGGGAACACTGAAGCTTTCTTT,CSARSLYRGNTEAFF
TRBV9,TRBD2,TRBJ2-3,NA,TGTGCCAGCAGCGCTACACAGGGAATGGGCGGGAGGGCAACAGATACGCAGTATTTT,CASSATQGMGGRATDTQYF
TRBV5-8,TRBD2,TRBJ2-3,few,TGTGCCAGCGCCTTAGCGGGAGGGCCGGGGTGGCAGTATTTT,CASALAGGPGWQYF